This TCR beta chain was documented in a study of shared clonotypes between healthy human individuals. The study's findings and limits: The sharing of 4.5% to 6.5% of naive CD4 clonotypes was seen across a few donors.

Nashville, Tennessee was home to all donors, who were Caucasian adults. Researchers partitioned CD4+ cells into CD45RA+ naive and CD45RA-negative memory subsets. Looked up from germline, CDR1 is SGHNT and CDR2 is YENEEA. The CDR3 loop spans 15 amino acids. Trimming shortened V by 5 bases and J by 2 bases, and 15 bases separated the two germline ends. The DNA input per sorted-subset replicate PCR was about 180 ng, corresponding to 25,000 to 35,000 T cell genomes. TCRdb keeps only in-frame clones here, not all; method: immunoSEQ multiplex PCR. The sample lists millions of clones; over 90% were seen once. As to this clone: The antigen is unknown.

The rearrangement joins TRBV11-3 to TRBJ1-1; D is perhaps TRBD1 (6 bases). The sequenced sample consisted of naive CD4+ T cells from PBMCs. Sample subset: CD45RA+ positively selected. The receptor comes from a young man in good health. Some clones in this sample may be carry-over from other donors' samples. The CDR3 DNA is TGTGCCAGCAGCCAGGGGACGGTCGTAAACACTGAAGCTTTCTTT. It specifies CASSQGTVVNTEAFF.